The rows below give T cell receptor beta chains drawn from one sample of a study of CD8+ T cells in alopecia areata. TCRdb's copy holds only in-frame clones and misses some; the assay was immunoSEQ multiplex PCR. The data show some 170,000 clones, roughly 60% seen once. The sample in question was CD4+ T cells sorted from blood, obtained between weeks 55 and 65, from a patient treated with tofacitinib. Receptors were obtained from a human donor with alopecia areata. Both conserved end residues are part of each CDR3. D genes are given only for firm matches. Only some rows state a clone size, as once, few, many or a class for expanded clones.

>TRBJ2-7|TRBV9|NA|NA
TGTGCCAGCAGCCCAACGGTGGACACACCATACGAGCAGTACTTC
CASSPTVDTPYEQYF
>TRBJ2-7|TRBV25-1|TRBD2|NA
TGTGCCAGCCAGCTAGCGGGGGACTACGAGCAGTACTTC
CASQLAGDYEQYF
>TRBJ1-1|TRBV7-9|NA|NA
TGTGCCAGCAGCTTAAGCCCATTCTTGTGGAGGGTAAATGCCACTGAAGCTTTCTTT
CASSLSPFLWRVNATEAFF
>TRBJ2-3|TRBV6-5|NA|NA
TGTGCCAGCAGGGCCACAGATACGCAGTATTTT
CASRATDTQYF
>TRBJ1-6|TRBV5-1|TRBD1|NA
TGCGCCAGCAGAATGGGACAGCAGGACTCACCCCTCCACTTT
CASRMGQQDSPLHF
>TRBJ2-1|TRBV25-1|TRBD2|NA
TGTGCCAGCAGTGAATACAGCGGGGTCTACAATGAGCAGTTCTTC
CASSEYSGVYNEQFF
>TRBJ1-2|TRBV14|NA|NA
TGTGCCAGCAGCCAAGGCTCCGGGACAATGGGCTACACCTTC
CASSQGSGTMGYTF
>TRBJ1-4|TRBV25-1|NA|few
TGTGCCAGCAGTGAACCAGGGAGAAATGAAAAACTGTTTTTT
CASSEPGRNEKLFF
>TRBJ1-5|TRBV4-1|NA|NA
TGCGCCAGCAGCCAAGTTGCCAGGGGATACAATCAGCCCCAGCATTTT
CASSQVARGYNQPQHF
>TRBJ2-6|TRBV2|NA|few
TGTGCCAGCAGTGAGACAGGCCCAGCCTCTGGGGCCAACGTCCTGACTTTC
CASSETGPASGANVLTF
>TRBJ2-3|TRBV7-6|NA|few
TGTGCCAGCAGCTTAGAAGGAGGCCCTAGCACAGATACGCAGTATTTT
CASSLEGGPSTDTQYF
>TRBJ2-6|TRBV7-2|NA|many
TGTGCCAGCAGCTCCGGGACAAGCCTCTCTGGGGCCAACGTCCTGACTTTC
CASSSGTSLSGANVLTF
>TRBJ1-1|TRBV29-1|NA|NA
TGCAGCGTTACCACACTGAACACTGAAGCTTTCTTT
CSVTTLNTEAFF
>TRBJ1-2|TRBV5-6|TRBD1|NA
TGTGCCAGCAGCGTGGGACAGGGGGCCTATGGCTACACCTTC
CASSVGQGAYGYTF
>TRBJ1-1|TRBV18|NA|NA
TGTGCCAGCTCAGCCGACCAGCTGGGGACTGAAGCTTTCTTT
CASSADQLGTEAFF
>TRBJ1-1|TRBV30|NA|once
TGTGCCTGGAGTTACCGGACCGCACCGAACACTGAAGCTTTCTTT
CAWSYRTAPNTEAFF
>TRBJ1-1|TRBV6-6|NA|NA
TGTGCCAGCAACCAGAACACTGAAGCTTTCTTT
CASNQNTEAFF
>TRBJ1-5|TRBV27|NA|NA
TGTGCCAGCAGCCGGAGACAGGACAATCAGCCCCAGCATTTT
CASSRRQDNQPQHF
>TRBJ2-7|TRBV7-2|NA|NA
TGTGCCAGCAGCACCAGCTCCTACGAGCAGTACTTC
CASSTSSYEQYF
>TRBJ1-3|TRBV30|NA|NA
TGTGCCCTGAATATGGCTGGAAACACCATATATTTT
CALNMAGNTIYF
>TRBJ2-2|TRBV29-1|TRBD1|few
TGCAGCGTTGAAGTCTCAGGGGGCTATACCACCGGGGAGCTGTTTTTT
CSVEVSGGYTTGELFF
>TRBJ1-1|TRBV30|NA|NA
TGTGCCTGGAGCCTCCCGGGGACGCGGACTGAAGCTTTCTTT
CAWSLPGTRTEAFF
>TRBJ2-7|TRBV5-1|TRBD2|once
TGCGCCAGCAGCCCTCCGCACCAAACTAGCGTAGGCGAGCAGTACTTC
CASSPPHQTSVGEQYF
>TRBJ1-1|TRBV5-1|NA|NA
TGCGCCAGCCATATCCAGGGAGGAATGAACACTGAAGCTTTCTTT
CASHIQGGMNTEAFF
>TRBJ2-2|TRBV18|NA|once
TGTGCCAGCTCACCAAACAGCGCCTTTGCGAACACCGGGGAGCTGTTTTTT
CASSPNSAFANTGELFF
>TRBJ1-5|TRBV28|NA|NA
TGTGCCAGCAGTTTATCCGAATGGGGGCGCGAGAGCAATCAGCCCCAGCATTTT
CASSLSEWGRESNQPQHF
>TRBJ1-6|TRBV5-6|NA|NA
TGTGCCAGCAGCTTGTTTCTGGATTCACCCCTCCACTTT
CASSLFLDSPLHF
>TRBJ2-2|TRBV2|TRBD1|once
TGTGCCAGCAGGAGGGACAGGGCTAACACCGGGGAGCTGTTTTTT
CASRRDRANTGELFF
>TRBJ2-3|TRBV20-1|NA|NA
TGCAGTGCTATGACGGCAGATACGCAGTATTTT
CSAMTADTQYF
>TRBJ1-4|TRBV5-1|NA|NA
TGCGCCAGCAGTCGGGCGGACACTCCAACTAATGAAAAACTGTTTTTT
CASSRADTPTNEKLFF
>TRBJ2-7|TRBV29-1|NA|NA
TGCAGCGTTGTTCTAGGGGGTACCTACGAGCAGTACTTC
CSVVLGGTYEQYF
>TRBJ1-1|TRBV29-1|NA|few
TGCAGCGTTGGTCGGCAGGGCGACACTGAAGCTTTCTTT
CSVGRQGDTEAFF
>TRBJ2-7|TRBV7-9|TRBD1|NA
TGTGCCAGCAGCTTAGCTGCCGGGACAGGGGTGCACGAGCAGTACTTC
CASSLAAGTGVHEQYF
>TRBJ1-2|TRBV20-1|NA|NA
TGCAGCATACATGGGACAGGCTACACCTTC
CSIHGTGYTF
>TRBJ1-1|TRBV20-1|NA|many
TGCAGTGTCCCTCGGGGCACTGAAGCTTTCTTT
CSVPRGTEAFF
>TRBJ2-3|TRBV29-1|TRBD1|few
TGCAGCGTTGAGTTGCGGGCAGGGGGCGGCACAGATACGCAGTATTTT
CSVELRAGGGTDTQYF
>TRBJ1-6|TRBV30|NA|NA
TGTGCCTGGATCGGTACAACGAACAGGGATTATTCACCCCTCCACTTT
CAWIGTTNRDYSPLHF
>TRBJ2-5|TRBV10-3|TRBD1|NA
TGTGCCATCAGTGAGGTACCGGGACAGGAGGGAGAGACCCAGTACTTC
CAISEVPGQEGETQYF
>TRBJ2-3|TRBV2|NA|once
TGTGCCAGCACGCGTGATAGTCCCAGCACAGATACGCAGTATTTT
CASTRDSPSTDTQYF
>TRBJ2-2|TRBV30|NA|NA
TGTGCCTGGAGTCCAGGGGTGAACACCGGGGAGCTGTTTTTT
CAWSPGVNTGELFF
>TRBJ2-3|TRBV7-2|NA|NA
TGTGCCAGCAGCTTATTAGGGGGCACAGATACGCAGTATTTT
CASSLLGGTDTQYF